Listed here are 32 T cell receptor beta chains from one sample, sequenced in a study of T cell repertoires in cytomegalovirus infection (dated by TCRdb to the late 2010s). The sequencer was an Illumina HiSeq 1500. TCRdb reprocessed the public reads (quality trimming at Q25 with fastp, clone calling with MiXCR) and kept in-frame beta chains. Every distinct CDR3 protein forms one entry, paired with its most common genes and DNA. This sample is represented by 150,000 to 200,000 distinct CDR3 sequences; roughly 19% of them were singletons. The ten top clones hold 2.5% to 3% of the sample. The sequencing input was PBMCs. These receptor sequences come from a human donor in good health (CMV status not recorded). Some clones in this sample may be carry-over from other donors' samples.

This clonotype came up many times. The chain links TRBV7-2 to TRBJ1-2, with D hard to call. Trimming took off 1 base at V and 6 bases at J, with 12 bases between the two ends. This CDR3 has 14 amino acids. Germline values: CDR1 SGHTA, CDR2 FQGNSA. CDR3 DNA: TGTGCCAGCAGCTTAGGGAGATCGAGCCATGGCTACACCTTC. It yields the protein CASSLGRSSHGYTF.

This clonotype turned up a few times. The chain uses TRBV5-1 and TRBJ2-7, with D maybe TRBD1 (5 bases). The CDR3 spans 13 residues. V dropped 5 bases and J dropped 4 bases, with 13 bases sitting between them. Germline-derived CDR1 and CDR2 are SGHRS and YFSETQ. CDR3 sequence (DNA): TGCGCCAGCAGGACAGACGCAGCTTACGAGCAGTACTTC. It translates to CASRTDAAYEQYF.

The sample holds many counts of this clonotype. This CDR3 reads CASSLSLGQGSYNEQFF. In nucleotides, the CDR3 is TGTGCCAGCAGCTTATCTCTGGGACAGGGGTCCTACAATGAGCAGTTCTTC. The chain combines TRBV7-2 with TRBJ2-1; 10 bases agree with TRBD1. V shed 2 bases, J shed 1 base, and the junction held 5 bases outside the gene matches. This CDR3 is built from 17 residues. The germline V gene encodes CDR1 SGHTA and CDR2 FQGNSA.

This rearrangement joins TRBV6-8 to TRBJ2-7, with D unresolved. Trimming stripped 2 bases from V and 12 bases from J, with 11 bases between. CDR1 is MNHGY and CDR2 is SAAAGT in the germline V gene. The CDR3 covers 11 residues. DNA for the CDR3: TGTGCCAGCAGTTACAATCAGCGTTGGTACTTC. It encodes CASSYNQRWYF.

This clonotype was observed at least ten times. The gene calls are TRBV7-2 and TRBJ2-1; D is possibly TRBD1 (7 bases). V gave up 1 base and J gave up 1 base, with 11 bases separating them. Germline CDR1 SGHTA, CDR2 FQGNSA. This CDR3 region has 16 residues. The CDR3 loop reads CASSLGAGGSYNEQFF. In nucleotides, the CDR3 is TGTGCCAGCAGCTTAGGAGCAGGGGGGTCCTACAATGAGCAGTTCTTC.

This chain connects TRBV4-2 to TRBJ1-2; D is unresolved. The CDR3 length is 15 residues. The germline V gene has CDR1 LGHNA and CDR2 YNFKEQ. Trimming took off 4 bases at V and 3 bases at J, with 15 bases between the two ends. The CDR3 nucleotides read TGTGCCAGCAGCCCACTTCGGCGAGACCACTATGGCTACACCTTC. The encoded protein is CASSPLRRDHYGYTF.

V and J are TRBV18 and TRBJ2-1; D may be TRBD1 or TRBD2 (5 bases each). The V end was cut by 3 bases, the J end by 6 bases, with 12 bases between. The germline gives CDR1 KGHSH, CDR2 LQKENI. This CDR3 comprises 14 residues. The chain's CDR3 is CASSPFSGSNEQFF. For the CDR3, the DNA is TGTGCCAGCTCACCGTTTTCAGGGAGCAATGAGCAGTTCTTC.

The chain has TRBV7-9 and TRBJ2-7, with TRBD2 as a possible D gene (5 bases). From germline, CDR1 is SEHNR and CDR2 FQNEAQ (reference sequence). The V end was cut by 5 bases, the J end by 1 base, with 24 bases between. The CDR3 spans 18 residues. CDR3 protein: CASSPLSYERGSSYEQYF. DNA of the CDR3: TGTGCCAGCAGCCCTCTATCATATGAGAGAGGGAGTTCCTACGAGCAGTACTTC.

With respect to this clonotype: A much larger clone sits a single nucleotide away, making a read error possible. This chain links TRBV10-3 with TRBJ1-1; D gene uncertain. CDR3 length: 13 amino acids. Germline V gene data show CDR1 as ENHRY and CDR2 as SYGVKD. This CDR3 is CATEPGGSTAAFF. The CDR3 nucleotides read TGTGCCACCGAACCCGGAGGATCGACTGCAGCTTTCTTT.

This clonotype was observed once. The chain uses TRBV6-2 or TRBV6-3 and TRBJ1-5; D remains unclear. Germline V lookup: CDR1 MNHEY, CDR2 SVGEGT. The CDR3 covers 13 residues. Trimming pared 6 bases from V and 7 bases from J, leaving 13 bases between. DNA for the CDR3: TGTGCCAGCAGACCACACAACGGGCAGCCCCAGCATTTT. Translation gives CASRPHNGQPQHF.

There are a few counts of this clonotype. V usage is TRBV28 and J usage is TRBJ2-1; possible D gene TRBD1, 5 bases. The V gene's germline CDR1 is MDHEN and CDR2 SYDVKM. CDR3 size: 12 residues. Trimming pared 4 bases from V and 9 bases from J, leaving 10 bases between. Written as DNA, the CDR3 is TGTGCCAGCAGTTCTCAGGGCATTGAGCAGTTCTTC. It translates to CASSSQGIEQFF.

This clonotype was observed many times. The rearrangement links TRBV6-6 to TRBJ2-3; TRBD2 matches 8 bases. Trimming at V came to 11 bases and at J to 4 bases, leaving 14 bases not matched to a gene. CDR1 is MNHNY, CDR2 SVGAGI, per germline (reference sequence). CDR3 length: 15 amino acids. The CDR3 DNA follows: TGTGCCGCCCGTGGGGGTAGCGGGGTAGCAGATACGCAGTATTTT. Its protein product is CAARGGSGVADTQYF.

The chain has TRBV2 and TRBJ1-1; weak D call: TRBD1 (5 bases). Germline V gene sequence: CDR1 SNHLY, CDR2 FYNNEI. Trimming removed 9 bases at V and 6 bases at J, with 17 bases between. CDR3 length: 13 amino acids. The chain's CDR3 is CARAAGRKAEAFF. CDR3 bases: TGTGCCAGAGCAGCAGGGAGAAAGGCTGAAGCTTTCTTT. Using reference TRBV2 and TRBJ1-1 for the parts outside the CDR3, the full variable domain is EPEVTQTPSHQVTQMGQEVILRCVPISNHLYFYWYRQILGQKVEFLVSFYNNEISEKSEIFDDQFSVERPDGSNFTLKIRSTKLEDSAMYFCARAAGRKAEAFFGQGTRLTVV.

This clonotype was recorded many times. V and J are TRBV7-2 and TRBJ2-7; maybe TRBD2 (6 bases). Germline CDR1 is SGHTA and CDR2 is FQGNSA. The CDR3 runs to 15 residues. V was trimmed by 1 base and J by 2 bases, leaving 12 bases between them. The DNA for the CDR3 is TGTGCCAGCAGCTTAGTGGTGGGGGAGGCCTACGAGCAGTACTTC. Protein sequence: CASSLVVGEAYEQYF.

The table lists this clonotype with a few counts. Here the CDR3 reads CASSPGMNTEAFF. CDR3 nucleotide sequence: TGTGCCAGCAGCCCGGGCATGAACACTGAAGCTTTCTTT. The chain couples TRBV6-6 to TRBJ1-1; D gene ambiguous. The CDR3 consists of 13 residues. The germline CDR1 and CDR2 sequences are MNHNY and SVGAGI (reference sequence). V was clipped by 6 bases and J by 0 bases, with 8 bases between them.

The chain has TRBV29-1 and TRBJ2-1, with 8 bases identical to TRBD1. Germline lookup yields CDR1 SQVTM and CDR2 ANQGSEA. Losses at the gene ends were 6 bases for V and 4 bases for J; bases not matched to a gene: 14. The CDR3 is made up of 16 amino acids. The CDR3 protein is CSVGCLWTGWYNEQFF. The DNA for the CDR3 is TGCAGCGTCGGTTGCCTATGGACAGGGTGGTACAATGAGCAGTTCTTC.

V usage is TRBV20-1 and J usage is TRBJ1-1; no definite D call. V lost 0 bases and J lost 6, with 11 bases in between. Per germline, CDR1 DFQATT and CDR2 SNEGSKA (reference sequence). CDR3 length equals 13 residues. This CDR3 is CSARDVYLAEAFF. The CDR3 coding sequence is TGCAGTGCTAGAGACGTGTATCTCGCTGAAGCTTTCTTT.

This clonotype was counted at least ten times. V gene TRBV7-9 combines with J gene TRBJ1-1; D is unclear. The germline V gene has CDR1 SEHNR and CDR2 FQNEAQ (reference sequence). The length of the CDR3 is 13 residues. Trimming removed 2 bases from V and 5 bases from J, with 9 bases in between. The CDR3: CASSLLGFTEAFF. The CDR3 DNA is TGTGCCAGCAGCTTATTAGGATTTACTGAAGCTTTCTTT.

Only a few counts were recorded for this clonotype. This chain uses TRBV6-1 with TRBJ2-1; D is undetermined. The CDR3 extends over 15 amino acids. V was trimmed by 3 bases and J by 6 bases, leaving 15 bases between them. CDR1 and CDR2 (germline): MNHNS, SASEGT. Here the CDR3 DNA reads TGTGCCAGCAGTGACCCCAACTGGGGTTTCAATGAGCAGTTCTTC. Its translation is CASSDPNWGFNEQFF.

The chain links TRBV7-8 to TRBJ2-5, with D unclear. The germline gives CDR1 SGHVS, CDR2 FQNEAQ. The CDR3 spans 15 residues. The V gene lost 2 bases and the J gene lost 1 base, with 11 bases spanning the gap. CDR3 sequence: CASSLFGQSQETQYF. DNA of the CDR3: TGTGCCAGCAGCTTATTCGGGCAGAGCCAAGAGACCCAGTACTTC.

The chain is built from TRBV19 and TRBJ2-5; D is uncertain. CDR3 size: 14 residues. Looked up from germline, CDR1 is LNHDA and CDR2 is SQIVND (reference sequence). The germline V and J ends were trimmed by 4 bases and 1 base, with 10 bases remaining between them. CDR3: CASSNSMSQETQYF. For the CDR3, the DNA is TGTGCCAGTAGTAATAGCATGTCCCAAGAGACCCAGTACTTC.

This clonotype was seen more than once but under ten times. The chain employs TRBV7-6 and TRBJ1-2; 7 bases map to TRBD1. The CDR3 length is 15 residues. V lost 2 bases, J lost 4 bases, and 7 bases stayed unmatched. Looked up from germline, CDR1 is SGHVS and CDR2 is FNYEAQ. The chain's CDR3 is CASSLNSAGGYGYTF. CDR3 nucleotide sequence: TGTGCCAGCAGCTTAAATTCGGCAGGGGGCTATGGCTACACCTTC.

J is TRBJ1-5 and V is TRBV3-1; D unresolved. The V end lost 0 bases, the J end lost 2 bases, and 5 bases lay between the germline ends. This CDR3 is built from 14 residues. Germline V gene data show CDR1 as LGHDT and CDR2 as YNNKEL (reference sequence). Here the CDR3 DNA reads TGTGCCAGCAGCCAAGACAACCGCAATCAGCCCCAGCATTTT. It is translated as CASSQDNRNQPQHF.

This clonotype has ten or more counts. The chain combines TRBV11-2 with TRBJ2-3, with a weak D call TRBD1 (5 bases). The ends were cut back, 1 base at V and 4 bases at J, with 12 bases in the middle. Per the germline V gene, CDR1 is SGHAT and CDR2 is FQNNGV. CDR3 length equals 15 residues. The CDR3 DNA is TGTGCCAGCAGCTTAGGAAACAGGCCGGCAGATACGCAGTATTTT. Translated: CASSLGNRPADTQYF.

In the case of this clonotype: This clone may be a read error of a much larger clone one base away. The genes are TRBV7-2 and TRBJ1-1; 7 nucleotides agree with TRBD1. Per the germline V gene, CDR1 is SGHTA and CDR2 is FQGNSA. The CDR3 is 16 amino acids. The CDR3 spells CANSRSTGRTNTEAFF. DNA for the CDR3: TGTGCCAACAGCCGCTCGACAGGGAGGACGAACACTGAAGCTTTCTTT.

The chain employs TRBV28 and TRBJ2-6, with 8 bases aligning to TRBD1. J lost 1 base, V lost 3 bases, and 5 bases had no gene match. This CDR3 has 17 residues. Germline V gene lookup returns CDR1 MDHEN and CDR2 SYDVKM. CDR3 in amino acids: CASSFRTGQSGANVLTF. The CDR3, as DNA: TGTGCCAGCAGTTTCAGGACAGGGCAGTCTGGGGCCAACGTCCTGACTTTC.

This clonotype was detected many times. CDR3 DNA sequence: TGTGCCAGCAGCCAGAGGGGGGGACAGCTCAACACTGAAGCTTTCTTT. Translating it yields CASSQRGGQLNTEAFF. The chain recombines TRBV14 with TRBJ1-1; 7 nucleotides agree with TRBD1. V was clipped by 3 bases and J by 2 bases; unmatched bases: 9. This CDR3 is 16 amino acids long. Germline V CDR1 and CDR2: SGHDN, FVKESK.

As regards this clonotype: A read error may account for a junction end that differs from germline. The chain links TRBV19 to TRBJ2-1; 9 bases are a match to TRBD2. CDR1 is LNHDA and CDR2 is SQIVND in the germline V gene (reference sequence). CDR3 length equals 17 residues. The CDR3 DNA reads as TGTGCCAGTAGTATCCCAGCTAGCGGGACGTCTTACAATGTGCAGTTCTTC. Its translation is CASSIPASGTSYNVQFF. The full variable domain, rest sourced from reference TRBV19 and TRBJ2-1, is DGGITQSPKYLFRKEGQNVTLSCEQNLNHDAMYWYRQDPGQGLRLIYYSQIVNDFQKGDIAEGYSVSREKKESFPLTVTSAQKNPTAFYLCASSIPASGTSYNVQFFGPGTRLTVL.

This clonotype appeared a few times. The final CDR3 position lacks the conserved phenylalanine or tryptophan, pointing to a likely read error. Because the CDR3's place on the DNA is in doubt, the DNA is left out and the CDR3 is given as listed by TCRdb. The V gene is TRBV20-1, the J gene TRBJ1-2; the table's TRBD1 call for D was not verified on the DNA. From its first to its last residue, the CDR3 has 11 amino acids. The V gene's germline CDR1 is DFQATT and CDR2 SNEGSKA (reference sequence). CDR3 residues: CSASSPGKSIS.

This clonotype was seen a few times. V is TRBV7-9 and J is TRBJ2-2; no clear D gene. Trimming stripped 3 bases from V and 6 bases from J, with 8 bases between. CDR1 SEHNR and CDR2 FQNEAQ come from the germline V gene (reference sequence). The CDR3 consists of 13 residues. The CDR3 coding sequence is TGTGCCAGCAGCTTCCGTCTGGCCGGGGAGCTGTTTTTT. Translated, it gives CASSFRLAGELFF.

This clonotype was seen more than once but under ten times. The chain couples TRBV12-3 or TRBV12-4 to TRBJ1-3; possible D gene TRBD1, 5 bases. This CDR3 is built from 15 residues. V was clipped by 4 bases and J by 0 bases, with 10 bases between them. Here the CDR3 reads CASSSQVLSGNTIYF. The CDR3 region has the DNA TGTGCCAGCAGTTCACAGGTCCTCTCTGGAAACACCATATATTTT.

This clonotype was picked up many times. This chain joins TRBV7-8 and TRBJ2-5; TRBD1 matches 7 bases. The CDR3 is 14 amino acids. The V gene's germline CDR1 is SGHVS and CDR2 FQNEAQ. Losses at the gene ends were 2 bases for V and 5 bases for J; bases not matched to a gene: 5. The CDR3 nucleotides are TGTGCCAGCAGCTTAAACAGGGGCGTGGAGACCCAGTACTTC. It specifies CASSLNRGVETQYF.